This T cell receptor (beta chain) was identified during a study of blood T cell repertoires in COVID-19 (dated by TCRdb to the early 2020s). Notes on the research overall: The collaborator samples originated in the United States, Italy and Spain and spanned the acute and convalescent phases of COVID-19. The material from the prospective study consisted of cDNA or gDNA derived from T cells, B-cell-depleted T cells, or PBMCs. Deeply sampled blood TCRbeta repertoires from subjects exposed to, actively infected with, or recovered from COVID-19 were included in the dataset. The repertoires were released in a freely available public database meant as a resource for research on the immune response to SARS-CoV-2. Samples were obtained from the ongoing ImmuneRACE study (first 160 participants) and from about 1,300 subjects provided by 6 global collaborators. A de-identified subject ID, COVID-19 status, age in years and sex were almost always included in the sample metadata. Where available, HLA class I and class II types were obtained from metadata supplied by the sample provider rather than from assay-based typing. The paper as a whole reports these results and caveats: Clinical and demographic metadata were provided uncurated, with the amount varying by source and participant.

Of note for this clone: Its antigen is currently not known. Per-nucleotide qualities are absent, and no much larger clonotype sits a single base away.

TCRbeta CDR3 regions were amplified from genomic DNA by means of the immunoSEQ Assay, a bias-controlled multiplex PCR. The study's own analysis went as follows. Within the assay, amplification of reference gene primers was used to estimate how many nucleated cells each sample contained. Sequence reads were collapsed and filtered to measure the absolute abundance of every unique TCRbeta CDR3 rearrangement. For each sample, productive Simpson clonality was calculated by taking the square root of Simpson's diversity index across productive rearrangements. TCRdb holds this immuneACCESS table with in-frame rearrangements only. Some clones are missing; in checked studies, unresolved V genes explain under half, and the rest has no known cause. For V, J and clone size, that table is used; D and trimming come from the DNA. Here the sample has roughly 380,000 clones; around 87% occur a single time. 1.3% of the sample is in the top ten clones.

Participants in the prospective study were enrolled through a virtual design, were aged roughly 18 to 100 years, and lived in approximately 25 United States geographic areas. To assign participants to cohorts, the prospective study relied on clinical history that participants themselves reported in a screening survey and a study questionnaire. Recovered participants in ImmuneRACE Cohort 3 were defined by two consecutive negative NP/OP PCR tests, clearance by a healthcare professional, or resolution of symptoms. Mobile phlebotomists in the prospective study collected whole blood, serum and a nasopharyngeal or oropharyngeal swab from every participant. Additional blood draws and questionnaires over an approximately 2-month period could optionally be provided by prospective study participants. Prospective study blood samples were shipped either frozen or at room temperature before DNA extraction.

The CDR3 contains 17 residues, cysteine and phenylalanine counted. The only DNA kept is the CDR3, 51 bases in frame from the first base. The junction shows trimming of 5 bases on V and 6 bases on J, and the gene matches do not reach 13 bases of it. The germline V gene supplies CDR1 MNHEY and CDR2 SVGEGT. This sequence originates from a man aged 25 to 40 who had recovered from COVID-19. The receptor chain draws on TRBV6-2 or TRBV6-3 and TRBJ2-1, with 10 central nucleotides matching TRBD1. Sequencing was carried out using PBMCs or T cells enriched from blood (not recorded which). The encoded CDR3 is CASSSPGTGAGGNEQFF. Read as DNA, the sequence is TGTGCCAGCAGTAGTCCCGGGACAGGGGCGGGCGGCAATGAGCAGTTCTTC.